Following are 27 T cell receptor beta chains from one sample sequenced in a study of shared clonotypes between healthy human individuals. Libraries were prepared by immunoSEQ multiplex PCR; TCRdb keeps only in-frame clonotypes and omits some of them. This sample carries 2,100,000 or so clones, roughly 95% of them seen once, and the ten largest clones take around 0.13%. The sequencing input was naive CD4+ T cells sorted from blood. The subset is: CD45RA+ positively selected. These receptors originate from a man between 18 and 29 years old in good health.

The chain has TRBV7-8 and TRBJ2-7; 7 positions match TRBD1. Germline V gene sequence: CDR1 SGHVS, CDR2 FQNEAQ. The CDR3 contains 15 residues. Trimming cost V 6 bases and J 3 bases; bases outside gene matches: 11. CDR3 nucleotide sequence: TGTGCCAGCAGTCGACAGGGCCGAAGTCGCTACGAGCAGTACTTC. This encodes CASSRQGRSRYEQYF.

The J gene is TRBJ2-1, the V gene TRBV11-3; 11 bases fit TRBD2. Per the germline V gene, CDR1 is SGHNT and CDR2 is YENEEA. Trimming cost V 5 bases and J 9 bases; bases outside gene matches: 12. The length of the CDR3 is 16 residues. The CDR3 loop reads CASSHRSSGRASEQFF. The CDR3 DNA follows: TGTGCCAGCAGCCACCGGAGTAGCGGGAGGGCCAGTGAGCAGTTCTTC.

This rearrangement joins TRBV27 to TRBJ1-4; D may be TRBD1 (5 bases). This CDR3 spans 15 amino acids. Trimming removed 8 bases from V and 0 bases from J, with 13 bases in between. The germline V gene has CDR1 MNHEY and CDR2 SMNVEV (reference sequence). Written as DNA, the CDR3 is TGTGCCAGCGCAGACAGACCTACAACTAATGAAAAACTGTTTTTT. As protein: CASADRPTTNEKLFF. The whole variable domain, filled in from reference TRBV27 and TRBJ1-4, reads EAQVTQNPRYLITVTGKKLTVTCSQNMNHEYMSWYRQDPGLGLRQIYYSMNVEVTDKGDVPEGYKVSRKEKRNFPLILESPSPNQTSLYFCASADRPTTNEKLFFGSGTQLSVL.

The V and J genes are TRBV6-1 and TRBJ2-7; D may be TRBD1 (5 bases). The CDR3 is 13 residues long. Looked up from germline, CDR1 is MNHNS and CDR2 is SASEGT. V was clipped by 3 bases and J by 5 bases, with 11 bases between them. DNA for the CDR3: TGTGCCAGCAGTGAGAGGATAGGGGACGAGCAGTACTTC. Translated, it gives CASSERIGDEQYF.

Concerning this clone itself: Other DNA sequences in the same sample also yield this CDR3. The V and J genes are TRBV18 and TRBJ1-1, with D perhaps TRBD1 (5 bases). The CDR3 extends over 14 amino acids. Per germline, CDR1 KGHSH and CDR2 LQKENI. V lost 1 base and J lost 1, with 7 bases in between. The CDR3 here is CASSPRGGNTEAFF. The CDR3 DNA follows: TGTGCCAGCTCACCACGTGGGGGGAACACTGAAGCTTTCTTT.

In nucleotides, the CDR3 is TGTGCCAGCAGCCCTAACGCGGGAGGAGGACAGCAGTTCTTC. Translated: CASSPNAGGGQQFF. V is TRBV5-4 and J is TRBJ2-1; 8 bases fit TRBD2. The CDR3 extends over 14 amino acids. Trimming removed 4 bases from V and 11 bases from J; junction bases left unmatched: 11. In germline, CDR1 is SGHNT, CDR2 YYREEE (reference sequence).

This chain uses TRBV28 with TRBJ2-1, with D perhaps matching TRBD2 (6 bases). This CDR3 is built from 15 residues. CDR1 and CDR2 (germline): MDHEN, SYDVKM. Trimming pared 6 bases from V and 2 bases from J, leaving 14 bases between. The chain's CDR3 is CASSPPGGAYNEQFF. CDR3 coding DNA: TGTGCCAGCAGCCCCCCCGGGGGAGCCTACAATGAGCAGTTCTTC.

The chain couples TRBV10-3 to TRBJ2-3; maybe TRBD2 (5 bases). The CDR3 runs 13 residues. The germline CDR1 and CDR2 sequences are ENHRY and SYGVKD. V was shortened by 5 bases and J by 3 bases, with 9 bases between the two germline ends. CDR3 sequence: CAISFSGTDTQYF. The DNA of the CDR3 is TGTGCCATCAGTTTTTCGGGAACAGATACGCAGTATTTT.

V gene TRBV7-3 combines with J gene TRBJ1-1; tentatively, D is TRBD1 (6 bases). The CDR3 consists of 14 residues. CDR1 and CDR2 (germline): SGHTA, FQGTGA. V was clipped by 5 bases and J by 5 bases, with 15 bases between them. The CDR3 sequence: CASSQNREGTEAFF. The CDR3 DNA reads TGTGCCAGCAGCCAAAACAGGGAAGGGACTGAAGCTTTCTTT.

The J gene is TRBJ2-7, the V gene TRBV7-2; 7 bases are shared with TRBD2. CDR1 is SGHTA and CDR2 is FQGNSA in the germline V gene. V lost 1 base to trimming and J lost 2 bases; unmatched junction nucleotides: 8. The CDR3 extends over 16 amino acids. Here the CDR3 DNA reads TGTGCCAGCAGCTTAGGGACGGGGGGAACTACCTACGAGCAGTACTTC. It is translated as CASSLGTGGTTYEQYF.

About this clone itself: This sample includes further DNA sequences coding for the same CDR3. The chain links TRBV2 to TRBJ2-7; D gene uncertain. CDR3 length: 12 amino acids. Germline CDR1 reads SNHLY; CDR2 reads FYNNEI. Trimming took off 7 bases at V and 1 base at J, with 8 bases between the two ends. CDR3 sequence (DNA): TGTGCCAGCACGGGCGAGTCCTACGAGCAGTACTTC. Its translation: CASTGESYEQYF. The whole variable domain, filled in from reference TRBV2 and TRBJ2-7, reads EPEVTQTPSHQVTQMGQEVILRCVPISNHLYFYWYRQILGQKVEFLVSFYNNEISEKSEIFDDQFSVERPDGSNFTLKIRSTKLEDSAMYFCASTGESYEQYFGPGTRLTVT.

The V and J genes are TRBV5-1 and TRBJ2-5; D ambiguous. Germline CDR1 and CDR2: SGHRS and YFSETQ. CDR3 size: 15 residues. With 2 bases removed from V and 2 bases from J, the gap between germline ends came to 13 bases. The CDR3 DNA sequence: TGCGCCAGCAGCTTAGGAACAAAGCTTCAAGAGACCCAGTACTTC. Amino acids: CASSLGTKLQETQYF.

The rearrangement uses TRBV5-1 and TRBJ1-1; D perhaps matches TRBD1 (5 bases). CDR3 length: 13 amino acids. V shed 7 bases and J shed 0 bases, with 10 bases lying between them. In germline, CDR1 is SGHRS, CDR2 YFSETQ. The CDR3 DNA reads TGCGCCAGCGGGGACGACCTGAACACTGAAGCTTTCTTT. Protein: CASGDDLNTEAFF.

The chain links TRBV2 to TRBJ2-7; D is possibly TRBD1 or TRBD2 (5 bases each). V was shortened by 6 bases and J by 6 bases, with 15 bases between the two germline ends. Germline V lookup: CDR1 SNHLY, CDR2 FYNNEI. The CDR3 contains 13 residues. The CDR3 here is CASSPVGAGEQYF. The CDR3 region has the DNA TGTGCCAGCAGCCCCGTCGGGGCGGGCGAGCAGTACTTC.

The sample holds one count of this clone. The rearrangement joins TRBV6-1 to TRBJ1-5, with D unclear. Trimming took off 3 bases at V and 3 bases at J, with 12 bases between the two ends. This CDR3 contains 15 residues. CDR1 is MNHNS, CDR2 SASEGT, per germline. The CDR3 sequence: CASSDRGRVNQPQHF. The CDR3 DNA reads TGTGCCAGCAGTGATCGGGGAAGGGTCAATCAGCCCCAGCATTTT.

The sample holds one count of this clone. The chain has TRBV5-1 and TRBJ2-7; no clear D. The CDR3 totals 14 residues. CDR1 and CDR2 from the germline V gene are SGHRS and YFSETQ. Trimming removed 3 bases from V and 3 bases from J, with 13 bases in between. CDR3 protein: CASSSPNLGYEQYF. In DNA, the CDR3 is TGCGCCAGCAGCTCCCCCAATCTGGGCTACGAGCAGTACTTC.

Remarks on this clone: This sample also contains other DNA sequences that code for the same CDR3. The rearrangement links TRBV5-1 to TRBJ2-5; D is undetermined. The germline V gene has CDR1 SGHRS and CDR2 YFSETQ. Trimming pared 0 bases from V and 4 bases from J, leaving 10 bases between. The CDR3 loop spans 14 amino acids. The CDR3 protein is CASSLGTVGETQYF. Written as DNA, the CDR3 is TGCGCCAGCAGCTTGGGAACAGTGGGAGAGACCCAGTACTTC.

The rearrangement joins TRBV5-1 to TRBJ2-7; tentative D call: TRBD2 (6 bases). Germline assignment: CDR1 SGHRS and CDR2 YFSETQ. The CDR3 contains 15 residues. Trimming pared 4 bases from V and 4 bases from J, leaving 18 bases between. The CDR3 DNA is TGCGCCAGCAGCCGTCGAGCGGGTGAAGTATACGAGCAGTACTTC. Its translation is CASSRRAGEVYEQYF.

Points on this clone: Other DNA sequences in the sample encode the same CDR3. The V gene is TRBV9, the J gene TRBJ1-4, with D possibly being TRBD1 (5 bases). The CDR3 runs 14 residues. Per germline, CDR1 SGDLS and CDR2 YYNGEE. With 2 bases removed from V and 2 bases from J, the gap between germline ends came to 7 bases. The CDR3, as DNA: TGTGCCAGCAGCGTTGGGGGTACTAATGAAAAACTGTTTTTT. Encoded protein: CASSVGGTNEKLFF.

The chain has TRBV2 and TRBJ2-2; TRBD1 aligns across 7 bases. The CDR3 consists of 14 residues. Germline V gives CDR1 SNHLY, CDR2 FYNNEI. V dropped 6 bases and J dropped 6; count of bases not matched to a gene: 7. The CDR3 sequence is CASSAQGSPGELFF. In DNA form, the CDR3 reads TGTGCCAGCAGCGCACAGGGGTCCCCCGGGGAGCTGTTTTTT. Variable domain in full (rest from reference TRBV2 and TRBJ2-2): EPEVTQTPSHQVTQMGQEVILRCVPISNHLYFYWYRQILGQKVEFLVSFYNNEISEKSEIFDDQFSVERPDGSNFTLKIRSTKLEDSAMYFCASSAQGSPGELFFGEGSRLTVL.

The chain couples TRBV7-2 to TRBJ2-7; D possibly corresponds to TRBD2 (5 bases). Trimming stripped 4 bases from V and 4 bases from J, with 14 bases between. The CDR3 contains 14 residues. The germline CDR1 and CDR2 sequences are SGHTA and FQGNSA. CDR3 coding DNA: TGTGCCAGCAGCTCAAGGGTGGGAGTTTACGAGCAGTACTTC. Translation gives CASSSRVGVYEQYF.

The V call is TRBV28, the J call TRBJ2-7, with 8 bases aligning to TRBD1. CDR3 length: 16 amino acids. V lost 7 bases, J lost 5 bases, and 16 bases stayed unmatched. Germline V gene lookup returns CDR1 MDHEN and CDR2 SYDVKM. This chain's CDR3 is CASTTIRTGKVDEQYF. The CDR3 DNA follows: TGTGCCAGCACGACAATCAGGACAGGGAAGGTGGACGAGCAGTACTTC.

V gene TRBV10-3 combines with J gene TRBJ1-3; maybe TRBD1 (5 bases). This CDR3 region has 17 residues. In germline, CDR1 is ENHRY, CDR2 SYGVKD. V dropped 1 base and J dropped 0 bases, with 13 bases sitting between them. The CDR3 loop reads CAISEWGPTSSGNTIYF. DNA for the CDR3: TGTGCCATCAGTGAGTGGGGACCGACGAGCTCTGGAAACACCATATATTTT.

A note on this clone: This same CDR3 is encoded by further DNA sequences in the sample. V gene TRBV30 combines with J gene TRBJ1-3, with D possibly being TRBD1 (6 bases). Germline CDR1 GTSNPN, CDR2 SVGIG (reference sequence). The CDR3 consists of 14 residues. V was clipped by 0 bases and J by 4 bases, with 10 bases between them. The CDR3 reads CAWSVQGSGNTIYF. The CDR3 coding sequence is TGTGCCTGGAGTGTACAGGGATCCGGAAACACCATATATTTT. Full variable domain (outside the CDR3, taken from reference TRBV30 and TRBJ1-3): SQTIHQWPATLVQPVGSPLSLECTVEGTSNPNLYWYRQAAGRGLQLLFYSVGIGQISSEVPQNLSASRPQDRQFILSSKKLLLSDSGFYLCAWSVQGSGNTIYFGEGSWLTVV.

The chain has TRBV9 and TRBJ1-1, with a possible D match to TRBD1 (6 bases). The CDR3 sequence is 12 residues long. The germline CDR1 and CDR2 sequences are SGDLS and YYNGEE. Between the trimmed V and J ends, which lost 0 bases and 11 bases, there was a span of 11 bases. The CDR3 is CASSVDQGRAFF. The CDR3 nucleotides read TGTGCCAGCAGCGTAGACCAGGGGAGGGCTTTCTTT.

The chain links TRBV29-1 to TRBJ2-7; weak D call: TRBD1 (5 bases). Germline V gene sequence: CDR1 SQVTM, CDR2 ANQGSEA. Trimming pared 7 bases from V and 6 bases from J, leaving 16 bases between. The CDR3 runs 12 residues. CDR3: CSARTSGAEQYF. Here the CDR3 DNA reads TGCAGCGCCAGGACCAGTGGGGCCGAGCAGTACTTC.

The chain is built from TRBV18 and TRBJ2-7; a possible D gene is TRBD2 (6 bases). Germline CDR1 KGHSH, CDR2 LQKENI. The CDR3 has 15 amino acids. Trimming shortened V by 3 bases and J by 2 bases, and 14 bases separated the two germline ends. CDR3 bases: TGTGCCAGCTCACCGACGGGAGCACCGGCCTACGAGCAGTACTTC. Translated, it gives CASSPTGAPAYEQYF.